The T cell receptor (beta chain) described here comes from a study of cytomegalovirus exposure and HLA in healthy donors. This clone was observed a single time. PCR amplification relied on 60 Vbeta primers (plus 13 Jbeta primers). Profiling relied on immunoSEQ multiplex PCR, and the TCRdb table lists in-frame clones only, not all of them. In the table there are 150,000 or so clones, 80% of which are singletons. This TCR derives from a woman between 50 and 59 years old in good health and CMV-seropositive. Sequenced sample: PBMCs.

This CDR3 is CASSDRPRSYEQYF. In DNA, the CDR3 is TGCGCCAGCAGTGACAGGCCCCGCTCCTACGAGCAGTACTTC. The gene calls are TRBV10-2 and TRBJ2-7; D gene ambiguous. The CDR3 is 14 residues long. With 3 bases removed from V and 0 bases from J, the gap between germline ends came to 9 bases. Germline values: CDR1 WSHSY, CDR2 SAAADI.